These 14 T cell receptor beta chains originate from one sample sequenced in a study of shared clonotypes between healthy human individuals. TCRdb's table, derived via immunoSEQ multiplex PCR, lists solely in-frame clones and lacks some. Of millions of clones in the sample, roughly 95% were seen once. Sequencing used naive CD4+ T cells sorted from blood. Subset specified: CD45RA+ positively selected. These receptors all come from a man between 18 and 35 years old in good health.

This clone was recorded only once. The rearrangement links TRBV9 to TRBJ2-1, with 12 positions matching TRBD2. Unmatched junction bases numbered 4, after V lost 0 bases and J lost 3 bases. The CDR3 totals 17 residues. Germline CDR1 and CDR2: SGDLS and YYNGEE. CDR3 residues: CASSVGETSGGYNEQFF. In nucleotides, the CDR3 is TGTGCCAGCAGCGTAGGGGAGACTAGCGGGGGCTACAATGAGCAGTTCTTC.

The rearrangement uses TRBV2 and TRBJ2-7, with a possible D match to TRBD1 (5 bases). Germline V gene lookup returns CDR1 SNHLY and CDR2 FYNNEI. The CDR3 length is 12 residues. Between the trimmed V and J ends, which lost 6 bases and 6 bases, there was a span of 12 bases. The CDR3 is CASSSGQGEQYF. CDR3 nucleotides: TGTGCCAGCAGCTCAGGGCAGGGCGAGCAGTACTTC.

As to this clone: The same CDR3 is also encoded by other DNA sequences in this sample. The CDR3 is CASSVTGDNSPLHF. As DNA, the CDR3 is TGTGCCAGCAGCGTTACAGGGGATAATTCACCCCTCCACTTT. The V and J genes are TRBV9 and TRBJ1-6; TRBD1 aligns across 7 bases. V was pared by 2 bases and J by 5 bases, with 1 base of the junction left unmatched. The V gene's germline CDR1 is SGDLS and CDR2 YYNGEE. The CDR3 length is 14 residues.

The genes are TRBV19 and TRBJ1-6; tentatively, D is TRBD1 (5 bases). The CDR3 has 15 amino acids. CDR1 and CDR2 from the germline V gene are LNHDA and SQIVND (reference sequence). Deletions cut 2 bases from V and 5 bases from J, with 10 bases between. CDR3: CASSISLQDNSPLHF. CDR3 nucleotide sequence: TGTGCCAGTAGTATAAGCTTACAGGATAATTCACCCCTCCACTTT.

On this clone itself: The junction and the germline gene differ at one end; a read error may be behind it. The chain couples TRBV7-8 to TRBJ1-3; D is perhaps TRBD1 (5 bases). The CDR3 extends over 14 amino acids. Germline V gene data show CDR1 as SGHVS and CDR2 as FQNEAQ. The CDR3 reads CASSSSGNGNTTYF. The CDR3 DNA reads TGTGCCAGCAGCTCGTCAGGGAATGGAAACACCACATATTTT.

V and J are TRBV6-1 and TRBJ1-2; TRBD1 agrees at 8 bases. Germline trimming cut 5 bases from V and 7 bases from J; bases unmatched to any gene: 9. The V gene's germline CDR1 is MNHNS and CDR2 SASEGT. The CDR3 sequence is 14 residues long. DNA of the CDR3: TGTGCCAGCAGTCCCGACAGGGGTGATTTTGGCTACACCTTC. The encoded protein is CASSPDRGDFGYTF.

The chain employs TRBV5-5 and TRBJ1-6, with 7 bases identical to TRBD1. Germline V gene lookup returns CDR1 SGHKS and CDR2 YYEKEE (reference sequence). V trimming: 0 bases; J trimming: 9 bases; junction bases outside the gene matches: 3. This CDR3 is built from 14 residues. For the CDR3, the DNA is TGTGCCAGCAGCTTGGTACAGGGGTCTTCACCCCTCCACTTT. This sequence encodes CASSLVQGSSPLHF.

On this clone: The identical CDR3 is also encoded by other nucleotide sequences in the sample. CDR3 sequence (DNA): TGTGCCAGCTCACCCCTTGGGGCCAACACTGAAGCTTTCTTT. Its translation is CASSPLGANTEAFF. The V call is TRBV18, the J call TRBJ1-1, with D perhaps TRBD1 (5 bases). The CDR3 extends over 14 amino acids. CDR1 and CDR2 from the germline V gene are KGHSH and LQKENI. Trimming removed 3 bases from V and 2 bases from J, with 10 bases in between.

The rearrangement uses TRBV5-6 and TRBJ2-5; possibly TRBD1 for D (6 bases). This CDR3 spans 15 amino acids. Per the germline V gene, CDR1 is SGHDT and CDR2 is YYEEEE. The germline V and J ends were trimmed by 4 bases and 7 bases, with 20 bases remaining between them. In nucleotides, the CDR3 is TGTGCCAGCAGCAACCGGGACACGGCTTGGAGGACCCAGTACTTC. It codes for CASSNRDTAWRTQYF.

With regard to this clone: The sample holds other DNA sequences that translate to the same CDR3. CDR3 in amino acids: CASSGRTGGYEQYF. The CDR3 DNA reads TGTGCCAGCAGCGGTAGGACAGGGGGGTACGAGCAGTACTTC. This rearrangement joins TRBV9 to TRBJ2-7; TRBD1 agrees at 10 bases. This CDR3 is 14 amino acids long. V lost 3 bases, J lost 4 bases, and 4 bases stayed unmatched. Germline-derived CDR1 and CDR2 are SGDLS and YYNGEE.

The chain couples TRBV5-4 to TRBJ1-2, with D perhaps matching TRBD1 (6 bases). This CDR3 region has 14 residues. V lost 0 bases, J lost 6 bases, and 12 bases lay in between. The germline V gene encodes CDR1 SGHNT and CDR2 YYREEE (reference sequence). Written as DNA, the CDR3 is TGTGCCAGCAGCTTGGATTTACAGGGTAATGGCTACACCTTC. This codes for CASSLDLQGNGYTF.

As to this clone: The same CDR3 can be traced to other DNA sequences in this sample. The chain uses TRBV13 and TRBJ2-7; D gene ambiguous. The CDR3 is made up of 13 amino acids. V gave up 1 base and J gave up 3 bases, with 7 bases separating them. The germline CDR1 and CDR2 sequences are PRHDT and FYEKMQ (reference sequence). CDR3 loop: CASSLVGSYEQYF. CDR3 nucleotides: TGTGCCAGCAGCTTAGTAGGCAGCTACGAGCAGTACTTC.

A word on this clone: The junction and the germline gene differ at one end; a read error may be behind it. This chain connects TRBV28 to TRBJ2-2; no firm D call. The CDR3 spans 15 residues. Germline V gene lookup returns CDR1 MDHEN and CDR2 SYDVKM. The chain's CDR3 is CASSLVSPNAGELFF. The DNA of the CDR3 is TGTGCCAGCAGTTTGGTGTCCCCGAACGCCGGGGAGCTGTTTTTT.

The CDR3 DNA reads TGCGCCAGCAGCCCCGGACTAGAGTCGGATACGCAGTATTTT. Encoded protein: CASSPGLESDTQYF. The chain couples TRBV5-1 to TRBJ2-3; 7 bases match TRBD2. V was clipped by 4 bases and J by 6 bases; unmatched bases: 8. The germline V gene has CDR1 SGHRS and CDR2 YFSETQ. CDR3 size: 14 residues.